Shown below are 20 T cell receptor beta chains from a single sample sequenced in a study of T cell responses to AZD1222 COVID-19 vaccine. Only in-frame clones appear in the TCRdb table, and some are missing; sequencing was by immunoSEQ multiplex PCR. Among 84,000 or so clones, under 95% were seen once, and the ten largest hold around 3%. Sequencing used peripheral blood, obtained on day 0 of AZD1222 vaccination. Receptors were obtained from an adult in good health.

The V call is TRBV6-5, the J call TRBJ1-3; D ambiguous. Trimming shortened V by 4 bases and J by 2 bases, and 15 bases separated the two germline ends. The germline V gene encodes CDR1 MNHEY and CDR2 SVGAGI. This CDR3 contains 16 residues. The CDR3 DNA follows: TGTGCCAGCAGTTTCCGACTCCCCCGGACTGGAAACACCATATATTTT. It codes for CASSFRLPRTGNTIYF.

The chain recombines TRBV4-1 with TRBJ2-5; 8 bases map to TRBD1. The DNA matches TRBJ2-7 better at its end, which makes the J call doubtful. The CDR3 is 15 residues long. CDR1 is MGHRA, CDR2 YSYEKL, per germline. Here the CDR3 reads CASSQDRGPAYEQYF. CDR3 bases: TGCGCCAGCAGCCAAGACAGGGGGCCAGCCTACGAGCAGTACTTC.

The table lists this clone with a few counts. The gene calls are TRBV7-2 and TRBJ2-7; 10 bases map to TRBD2. The germline V gene has CDR1 SGHTA and CDR2 FQGNSA. The CDR3 contains 17 residues. J lost 1 base, V lost 0 bases, and 6 bases had no gene match. CDR3 bases: TGTGCCAGCAGCTTAGCGTTTCGTAGCGGGGGGTCCTACGAGCAGTACTTC. It specifies CASSLAFRSGGSYEQYF.

V is TRBV2 and J is TRBJ2-7; 9 bases agree with TRBD1. From germline, CDR1 is SNHLY and CDR2 FYNNEI. The CDR3 consists of 15 residues. J was trimmed by 5 bases and V by 6 bases; bases with no gene match: 11. The CDR3 is CASRAPDRGVDEQYF. As DNA, the CDR3 is TGTGCCAGCAGAGCACCGGACAGGGGAGTTGACGAGCAGTACTTC. Filled out from reference TRBV2 and TRBJ2-7, the complete variable domain reads EPEVTQTPSHQVTQMGQEVILRCVPISNHLYFYWYRQILGQKVEFLVSFYNNEISEKSEIFDDQFSVERPDGSNFTLKIRSTKLEDSAMYFCASRAPDRGVDEQYFGPGTRLTVT.

The V gene is TRBV19, the J gene TRBJ1-5; 7 bases are shared with TRBD1. The CDR3 consists of 15 residues. The J segment lost 7 bases and the V segment lost 3 bases, leaving 9 bases of the junction unmatched. Germline loops: CDR1 LNHDA, CDR2 SQIVND (reference sequence). The DNA of the CDR3 is TGTGCCAGTAGTATTGCCAGGGGGTTAGGCCAGCCCCAGCATTTT. Amino acid sequence: CASSIARGLGQPQHF.

V usage is TRBV18 and J usage is TRBJ2-7; D perhaps matches TRBD1 (5 bases). Trimming left V 6 bases short and J 5 bases short, with 14 bases between. The CDR3 extends over 13 amino acids. The germline V gene encodes CDR1 KGHSH and CDR2 LQKENI. CDR3 DNA sequence: TGTGCCAGCTCCCCCCAAGGGGCCCACGAGCAGTACTTC. Translating it yields CASSPQGAHEQYF.

This clone was found once. The chain links TRBV7-9 to TRBJ1-1; unclear D gene. Germline values: CDR1 SEHNR, CDR2 FQNEAQ (reference sequence). This CDR3 contains 13 residues. The V end lost 5 bases, the J end lost 8 bases, and 15 bases lay between the germline ends. The CDR3, as DNA: TGTGCCAGCAGCCCTTTTGGTGAGCGGGAAGCTTTCTTT. It yields the protein CASSPFGEREAFF.

The chain uses TRBV28 and TRBJ1-1; a weak D match, TRBD1 (6 bases). Trimming took off 5 bases at V and 10 bases at J, with 20 bases between the two ends. CDR1 MDHEN and CDR2 SYDVKM come from the germline V gene. The CDR3 loop spans 14 amino acids. The CDR3: CASSTGQNPGAAFF. The CDR3 nucleotides are TGTGCCAGCAGTACCGGACAGAACCCTGGGGCAGCTTTCTTT.

The chain joins TRBV4-1 to TRBJ1-2; D remains ambiguous. Per germline, CDR1 MGHRA and CDR2 YSYEKL. CDR3 length equals 15 residues. The V gene lost 4 bases and the J gene lost 6 bases, with 18 bases spanning the gap. CDR3 coding DNA: TGCGCCAGCAGCCGGGAGAGGTTTTTTACCCATGGCTACACCTTC. It specifies CASSRERFFTHGYTF.

The chain joins TRBV7-3 to TRBJ2-1, with 10 bases matching TRBD1. The CDR3 has 17 amino acids. V shed 5 bases, J shed 3 bases, and the junction held 10 bases outside the gene matches. Germline V gene lookup returns CDR1 SGHTA and CDR2 FQGTGA. CDR3 coding DNA: TGTGCCAGCAGCCTTCTCCCCGGGACAGGGGACTACAATGAGCAGTTCTTC. Amino acid sequence: CASSLLPGTGDYNEQFF.

The V and J genes are TRBV5-1 and TRBJ2-6; D uncertain. The CDR3 loop spans 14 amino acids. CDR1 and CDR2 from the germline V gene are SGHRS and YFSETQ. V gave up 1 base and J gave up 4 bases, with 6 bases separating them. The CDR3 DNA reads TGCGCCAGCAGCTTGACATGGGGGGCCAACGTCCTGACTTTC. This codes for CASSLTWGANVLTF.

This sequence joins TRBV6-5 and TRBJ2-2, with a tentative D call TRBD2 (6 bases). V was shortened by 5 bases and J by 2 bases, with 9 bases between the two germline ends. Looked up from germline, CDR1 is MNHEY and CDR2 is SVGAGI. The CDR3 totals 14 residues. The CDR3 here is CASSRDFNTGELFF. The CDR3 DNA sequence: TGTGCCAGCAGTCGGGACTTCAACACCGGGGAGCTGTTTTTT.

V and J are TRBV4-2 and TRBJ1-2; 8 positions agree with TRBD1. The length of the CDR3 is 14 residues. Per germline, CDR1 LGHNA and CDR2 YNFKEQ. J lost 8 bases, V lost 1 base, and 6 bases had no gene match. In DNA, the CDR3 is TGTGCCAGCAGCCAAGCAGGGGGCGCGGGGGGCTACACCTTC. Its protein is CASSQAGGAGGYTF.

J is TRBJ1-1 and V is TRBV7-8; a weak D match, TRBD1 (6 bases). CDR3 length equals 15 residues. The germline V gene encodes CDR1 SGHVS and CDR2 FQNEAQ. Trimming left V 5 bases short and J 7 bases short, with 20 bases between. The CDR3 DNA follows: TGTGCCAGCAGCCCCCCCACGACAGGCGGGGATGAAGCTTTCTTT. It codes for CASSPPTTGGDEAFF.

This chain links TRBV6-1 with TRBJ1-4, with a tentative D call TRBD1 (6 bases). From germline, CDR1 is MNHNS and CDR2 SASEGT. The CDR3 length is 16 residues. The ends were cut back, 0 bases at V and 3 bases at J, with 11 bases in the middle. CDR3 in amino acids: CASSEATGRANEKLFF. The CDR3 DNA is TGTGCCAGCAGTGAAGCTACAGGGCGTGCTAATGAAAAACTGTTTTTT.

This chain uses TRBV3-1 (or the pseudogene TRBV3-2) with TRBJ1-4; 7 positions match TRBD1. From germline, CDR1 is LGHDT and CDR2 YNNKEL (reference sequence). The CDR3 has 15 amino acids. V dropped 2 bases and J dropped 4; count of bases not matched to a gene: 4. The CDR3 coding sequence is TGTGCCAGCAGCCAATCGACAGGGAGTAATGAAAAACTGTTTTTT. Protein product: CASSQSTGSNEKLFF.

The chain recombines TRBV27 with TRBJ1-6; D ambiguous. The length of the CDR3 is 16 residues. Germline V gene sequence: CDR1 MNHEY, CDR2 SMNVEV (reference sequence). Trimming took off 5 bases at V and 0 bases at J, with 11 bases between the two ends. CDR3 nucleotides: TGTGCCAGCAGTATGGATACGAGCTCCTATAATTCACCCCTCCACTTT. Translated: CASSMDTSSYNSPLHF.

V and J are TRBV28 and TRBJ1-1; D possibly corresponds to TRBD1 (6 bases). CDR3 length: 12 residues. The germline CDR1 and CDR2 sequences are MDHEN and SYDVKM. Trimming removed 4 bases at V and 6 bases at J, with 9 bases between. In DNA, the CDR3 is TGTGCCAGCAGTTCTCAGGGGCCTGAAGCTTTCTTT. This translates into CASSSQGPEAFF.

The chain couples TRBV5-1 to TRBJ1-2; possibly TRBD1 for D (6 bases). Between the trimmed V and J ends, which lost 4 bases and 6 bases, there was a span of 19 bases. Germline V gene lookup returns CDR1 SGHRS and CDR2 YFSETQ. The CDR3 is made up of 15 amino acids. The CDR3, as DNA: TGCGCCAGCAGCACGGACAGTCGGTTGAGGGATGGCTACACCTTC. Its protein is CASSTDSRLRDGYTF.

The V call is TRBV25-1, the J call TRBJ1-5; tentative D call: TRBD1 (6 bases). Trimming pared 6 bases from V and 5 bases from J, leaving 8 bases between. Germline V gene lookup returns CDR1 MGHDK and CDR2 SYGVNS. This CDR3 has 12 amino acids. The CDR3 coding sequence is TGTGCCAGCAGGGGGGCCGATCAGCCCCAGCATTTT. Protein product: CASRGADQPQHF.